This T cell receptor beta chain was profiled in a study of T cells in Graves' hyperthyroidism and ophthalmopathy (dated by TCRdb to about 2019). For context, the study as a whole: Peripheral blood samples were taken at initial diagnosis, before any treatment was given. TCR V-J signatures able to tell the groups apart were searched for in a discovery cohort of 90 to 100 patients, of whom 43 had Graves' ophthalmopathy and 55 to 60 had stable Graves' hyperthyroidism. An independent validation cohort of under 20 hyperthyroidism patients and about 16 patients who later progressed to ophthalmopathy tested prospective prediction of ophthalmopathy. For training and testing, the 100 or so patients in the discovery cohort were randomly divided in a 7:3 ratio. In over five Graves' hyperthyroidism patients, the study also compared T-cell repertoires from thyroid tissue with T-cell repertoires from blood. Following sampling, methimazole starting at 30 mg daily was given to hyperthyroidism patients, and high-dose intravenous methylprednisolone was given to ophthalmopathy patients. TCR Vbeta CDR3 sequencing of some 140 peripheral blood samples (approximately 44 ophthalmopathy, roughly 72 hyperthyroidism and approximately 17 progressor patients) is reported in the paper. Broader findings and caveats from the paper: A model built on a 13 V-J signature distinguished ophthalmopathy from stable hyperthyroidism, reaching around 87% sensitivity and about 81% specificity in cross-validation and 80%/75% in testing. Sample size was not statistically predetermined, and blinding of investigators to group allocation was not performed. In validation, the model predicted progression to ophthalmopathy a median of about 5.9 months before onset, with approximately 70% sensitivity and around 76% specificity. Blood samples also contained most of the expanded thyroid clonotypes (frequency above 0.001), which suggests that blood repertoires may reflect thyroid immune responses.

Graves' hyperthyroidism was defined as stable when no progression to ophthalmopathy occurred over 18 months of follow-up. Hyperthyroidism patients were newly diagnosed, with disease duration under 2 months, and aged 18 to 65 years. Exclusion was applied to patients with uncontrolled infections, other autoimmune diseases, pregnancy or lactation. Clinical symptoms, serum thyroxine and TRAb, thyroid ultrasound, and orbital computed tomography formed the basis for the diagnoses. Ficoll-Paque density gradient centrifugation was used to isolate PBMCs from approximately 10 ml of fresh peripheral blood. Trizol reagent was used to extract total RNA, and RNA quality was then checked on an Agilent 2100 Bioanalyzer. This clonotype was picked up many times. What this receptor recognizes is not known. The record has no base qualities; no much larger clone is one base away. There are 14 amino acids in the CDR3, from cysteine to phenylalanine inclusive. Only CDR3 DNA is held: 42 bases, read in frame from base 1. Unmatched junction bases come to 4, with V trimmed by 6 bases and J by 1 base. Sequences SEHNR (CDR1) and FQNEAQ (CDR2) are obtained from the germline V gene (reference sequence).

TCR beta CDR3 regions were amplified from RNA transcripts. A first-round RT-PCR of the TCR CDR3 used the HTBI primer set with the Qiagen OneStep RT-PCR kit. Libraries were constructed in a second round of multiplex PCR, after which size selection and purification were performed. Sequencing of the libraries was done on an Illumina HiSeq2000 using paired-end 100 bp reads. Per the source publication's procedure: SOAPnuke was used to process the raw data, throwing out any read that contained adapters or uncalled bases, had a mean Phred below 15, or lacked an exact constant-primer or identifier match. High-quality paired reads were merged using COPE v1.2.5, and each unique nucleotide sequence was defined as a clonotype. Clonotypes were aligned to IMGT TRBV, TRBD and TRBJ reference segments using MiTCR v1.1. Analysis was restricted to V-J combinations with a frequency above 0.0001, which covered roughly 99% of repertoires. A TCS score was defined as the ratio between F50 (clonal expansion) and ExV (chaos), using BLOSUM62-based TCRdist between CDR3 peptides within each V-J. Welch's t-statistics and random forest reduced roughly 500 V-J features to around 14, which were used in a naive Bayes classifier (R e1071). The similarity between thyroid and blood repertoires was quantified using the Morisita-Horn index. The public sequencing data were trimmed at Q25 with fastp and processed into clonotypes with MiXCR by TCRdb, which kept only in-frame beta chains. Duplicate CDR3 protein sequences are folded into a single record with the most common DNA and genes. The V and J calls and clone size are TCRdb's, not the authors'. The sample yields nearly 750,000 distinct CDR3 sequences; roughly 32% were counted once. The ten largest clones capture approximately 31% of the sample.

Here the chain combines TRBV7-9 and TRBJ1-1, and TRBD1 matches 8 of the central bases. The sample comprised blood. The clonotype was recovered from a woman in her 40s with Graves' hyperthyroidism. The DNA sequence is as follows: TGTGCCAGCAGAAACGACAGGGGGAACACTGAAGCTTTCTTT. Translated, this gives CASRNDRGNTEAFF.